This TCR beta chain was identified in a study of molecular identifiers for immune sequencing clone quantification (dated 2018 in TCRdb). With regard to the full study: For a replicate experiment, RNA from about 20,000 or 100,000 naive CD8 T cells was divided into five aliquots, of which four were sequenced. The study was a methods study using CD8 T cells to benchmark molecular-identifier clustering-based TCR repertoire sequencing (MIDCIRS) and TCR RNA copy counting. The investigation overall reported the following: Clones above 20 RNA copies held over 99% of molecules in CMV-specific effector cells but under 1% in naive cells. Identical TCR molecules sharing a barcode could cause highly expanded clone sizes to be underestimated. About 3.1 recovered TCR RNA copies per cell were obtained by modeling, versus 9 to 10 by digital PCR, implying a capture efficiency of 25% to 30%. The naive libraries included spiked-in Jurkat TCR RNA (over nine copies' worth), and this RNA is not part of the donor repertoire. Even against a background of about a million naive CD8 T cells, spiked-in Jurkat TCR RNA amounting to a single cell's worth was reported to be detectable. Without barcode sub-clustering, chimeric consensus sequences inflated TCR diversity; chimeras reached as high as 47%.

Taken from cysteine to phenylalanine, the CDR3 has 16 residues. Only CDR3 DNA remains: 48 bases, in frame from the first base. CDR1 is given as GTSNPN and CDR2 as SVGIG, both from the germline V gene (reference sequence). The trim is 2 bases for V and 0 bases for J, with a gap of 15 bases between the germline ends. Libraries of naive CD8 T cells were generated from around 20,000 to 1,000,000 sorted cells, with 10%, 30% or 50% of the purified RNA used. Naive CD8 T cells, defined as CD8+CD4-CCR7+CD45RA+, were FACS-sorted into RLT Plus buffer on a BD FACSAria II. Detection sensitivity was tested by spiking Jurkat RNA equal to about eleven TCR copies' worth into samples containing about 19,000-1,000,000 naive CD8 T cells. CD8 T cells were enriched with RosetteSep CD8+ T Cell Enrichment Cocktail and Ficoll-Paque, followed by ACK red cell lysis. This clonotype is classified as medium-sized (0.01 to 0.1%). No antigen is known for it. Base qualities were left out, and no much larger clone turns up one base away.

The protocol used for the library was PCR. Data came from an Illumina HiSeq 4000. Bulk TCR libraries were prepared as previously described, using TCR primers listed in Table S5. Purification of total RNA was performed with the Qiagen AllPrep DNA/RNA kit. Reads from multiple sequencing runs of the same library were pooled before analysis. Processing in the source paper ran as follows. Reads were retained only if their TCR constant sequence matched exactly, and those retained reads were trimmed to 150 nt and grouped according to their 12-nt molecular barcodes. Within each barcode group, reads were sub-clustered at a 15% Levenshtein threshold, and quality-weighted consensus sequences were built per RNA molecule. Non-functional sequences were filtered out, along with any lower-count sequence sitting one edit away from another sequence. Based on fitting two negative binomial distributions, any barcode sub-cluster with under 20% of the maximum read count was discarded. TCRdb trimmed the raw reads at Q25, called clones with MiXCR and kept productive beta chains. Rows are combined by CDR3 protein, so each entry shows the most common genes and DNA. The V and J calls were determined by TCRdb, not by the authors. Here the sample has 8,000 to 11,000 distinct CDR3 sequences; approximately 20% occur a single time. Together, the top ten hold approximately 1.7% of the sample.

Rearrangement joined TRBV30 to TRBJ2-3; the D segment could be TRBD1, given 5 matching bases. This TCR was recovered from a human donor in good health. Some libraries in this study had Jurkat cell RNA spiked in. Sequenced input: naive CD8+ T cells from blood, with Jurkat cell RNA spiked in. According to the study, the label for this sample's cell subset or site signals: FACS-sorted CD8+CD4-CCR7+CD45RA+ naive T cells. Here the CDR3 is given as CAWSLWVDSSTDTQYF. The DNA sequence reads TGTGCCTGGAGTCTATGGGTAGACAGTAGCACAGATACGCAGTATTTT.